What follows are 27 T cell receptor beta chains derived from one specimen sequenced in a study of blood T cell repertoires in COVID-19. This table comes from immunoSEQ multiplex PCR, and its TCRdb copy is limited to in-frame clones, with some not included. The table has 390,000 or so clones, around 87% seen once. Sequencing was carried out using PBMCs or T cells enriched from blood (not recorded which). Receptors originate from a man aged 18 to 30 who had recovered from COVID-19.

The chain uses TRBV7-2 and TRBJ2-3; D is unclear. The CDR3 loop spans 11 amino acids. Germline V gene sequence: CDR1 SGHTA, CDR2 FQGNSA. The V end lost 3 bases, the J end lost 6 bases, and 4 bases lay between the germline ends. The DNA of the CDR3 is TGTGCCAGCAGCTTCGAGGATACGCAGTATTTT. Its translation is CASSFEDTQYF.

V gene TRBV4-1 combines with J gene TRBJ2-4, with 16 nucleotides matching TRBD2. Unmatched junction bases numbered 12, after V lost 3 bases and J lost 1 base. CDR1 MGHRA and CDR2 YSYEKL come from the germline V gene. CDR3 length: 21 residues. CDR3 in amino acids: CASSHPSGTSGGAGAKNIQYF. The CDR3 DNA follows: TGCGCCAGCAGCCACCCCTCCGGGACTAGCGGGGGGGCCGGGGCCAAAAACATTCAGTACTTC.

The CDR3 region has the DNA TGTGCCAGCCCGGGCCCCGCGGGGGGCTACACCTTC. It encodes CASPGPAGGYTF. The rearrangement joins TRBV28 to TRBJ1-2; D remains unclear. The V end lost 8 bases, the J end lost 8 bases, and 15 bases lay between the germline ends. This CDR3 has 12 amino acids. Germline V gene lookup returns CDR1 MDHEN and CDR2 SYDVKM.

The rearrangement links TRBV6-1 to TRBJ1-1, with D unclear. CDR1 and CDR2 (germline): MNHNS, SASEGT. V was shortened by 1 base and J by 10 bases, with 16 bases between the two germline ends. This CDR3 is 14 amino acids long. CDR3 protein: CASSEEGVVSGAFF. The CDR3 bases are TGTGCCAGCAGTGAAGAAGGAGTGGTCTCGGGAGCTTTCTTT.

The J gene is TRBJ1-5, the V gene TRBV10-1; D remains ambiguous. CDR3 length: 18 residues. V dropped 8 bases and J dropped 0 bases, with 23 bases sitting between them. Germline V gene lookup returns CDR1 WNHNN and CDR2 SYGVQD (reference sequence). The CDR3 nucleotides are TGCGCCAGCTTAGAACGGGGTAGGACTAAAAATAGCAATCAGCCCCAGCATTTT. Its protein is CASLERGRTKNSNQPQHF.

The chain employs TRBV5-1 and TRBJ1-2; 7 nucleotides agree with TRBD1. With V trimmed by 0 bases and J by 1 base, 3 bases remained unmatched. This CDR3 has 15 amino acids. Germline CDR1 reads SGHRS; CDR2 reads YFSETQ. The CDR3 loop is CASSLAGQHNYGYTF. The CDR3 coding sequence is TGCGCCAGCAGCTTGGCGGGACAGCATAACTATGGCTACACCTTC.

V usage is TRBV28 and J usage is TRBJ1-5; no reliable D call. CDR1 and CDR2 (germline): MDHEN, SYDVKM. This CDR3 is 15 amino acids long. V lost 5 bases to trimming and J lost 4 bases, with 15 bases between them. The CDR3 protein is CASSPSTRGNQPQHF. CDR3 bases: TGTGCCAGCAGTCCATCGACACGGGGAAATCAGCCCCAGCATTTT.

CDR3 DNA sequence: TGTGCCTGGAGCCCAGGGGCGGGAGTTAGCACAGATACGCAGTATTTT. Residues: CAWSPGAGVSTDTQYF. V usage is TRBV30 and J usage is TRBJ2-3; D is possibly TRBD2 (7 bases). V was pared by 3 bases and J by 0 bases, with 16 bases between. There are 16 residues in the CDR3. Germline loops: CDR1 GTSNPN, CDR2 SVGIG (reference sequence).

The chain recombines TRBV10-3 with TRBJ2-7; 11 bases match TRBD2. The CDR3 is 15 amino acids. V shed 3 bases, J shed 0 bases, and the junction held 1 base outside the gene matches. From germline, CDR1 is ENHRY and CDR2 SYGVKD. Written as DNA, the CDR3 is TGTGCCATCAGTGAACTAGCGGGGGACTCCTACGAGCAGTACTTC. It specifies CAISELAGDSYEQYF.

This clone is a singleton in its sample. The rearrangement uses TRBV29-1 and TRBJ2-7, with 8 positions matching TRBD1. Germline V gene lookup returns CDR1 SQVTM and CDR2 ANQGSEA. J gave up 5 bases and V 5 bases, and 5 bases lay outside the gene matches. The length of the CDR3 is 12 residues. The CDR3 protein is CSVIQGADEQYF. CDR3 DNA sequence: TGCAGCGTTATCCAGGGGGCGGACGAGCAGTACTTC.

The J gene is TRBJ2-1, the V gene TRBV6-5, with a weak D call TRBD1 (8 bases). The germline V gene encodes CDR1 MNHEY and CDR2 SVGAGI. V gave up 5 bases and J gave up 9 bases, with 14 bases separating them. The CDR3 runs 13 residues. The CDR3 nucleotides read TGTGCCAGCAGTACAGGGGGGGCGGGTGAGCAGTTCTTC. Its translation is CASSTGGAGEQFF.

The V gene is TRBV24-1, the J gene TRBJ1-1, with D hard to call. The CDR3 runs 13 residues. Germline V CDR1 and CDR2: KGHDR, SFDVKD. V shed 3 bases and J shed 8 bases, with 12 bases lying between them. The DNA for the CDR3 is TGTGCCACCAGTGATGAGCGGGCCTTCGAAGCTTTCTTT. As protein: CATSDERAFEAFF.

The V call is TRBV6-5, the J call TRBJ2-2; 7 bases fit TRBD1. The V gene's germline CDR1 is MNHEY and CDR2 SVGAGI. This CDR3 has 16 residues. V was pared by 1 base and J by 3 bases, with 5 bases of the junction left unmatched. The CDR3 coding sequence is TGTGCCAGCAGTTACTGGGCAGGGGGTGACACCGGGGAGCTGTTTTTT. Translation: CASSYWAGGDTGELFF.

A single count supports this clone. The rearrangement joins TRBV19 to TRBJ2-5; D may be TRBD1 (5 bases). Trimming removed 3 bases at V and 4 bases at J, with 21 bases between. CDR3 length: 17 residues. Germline loops: CDR1 LNHDA, CDR2 SQIVND (reference sequence). Written as DNA, the CDR3 is TGTGCCAGTAGTATGCAAAGGACCAGGGCCCCCGGAGAGACCCAGTACTTC. Protein: CASSMQRTRAPGETQYF.

The J gene is TRBJ2-3, the V gene TRBV5-4, with D unclear. Germline-derived CDR1 and CDR2 are SGHNT and YYREEE (reference sequence). The CDR3 runs 13 residues. V lost 1 base to trimming and J lost 1 base, with 4 bases between them. The CDR3 DNA is TGTGCCAGCAGCTTGCGGGGCACAGATACGCAGTATTTT. Translated: CASSLRGTDTQYF. The whole variable domain, remainder taken from reference TRBV5-4 and TRBJ2-3, is ETGVTQSPTHLIKTRGQQVTLRCSSQSGHNTVSWYQQALGQGPQFIFQYYREEENGRGNFPPRFSGLQFPNYSSELNVNALELDDSALYLCASSLRGTDTQYFGPGTRLTVL.

The J gene is TRBJ1-6, the V gene TRBV15, with no clear D. The V end was cut by 0 bases, the J end by 6 bases, with 9 bases between. Germline V lookup: CDR1 LNHNV, CDR2 YYDKDF (reference sequence). CDR3 size: 15 residues. The CDR3 protein is CATSRDPKRNSPLHF. In DNA form, the CDR3 reads TGTGCCACCAGCAGAGATCCAAAGCGTAATTCACCCCTCCACTTT.

The chain employs TRBV3-1 (or the pseudogene TRBV3-2) and TRBJ1-3; D is perhaps TRBD1 (5 bases). Germline V CDR1 and CDR2: LGHDT, YNNKEL (reference sequence). The V end lost 1 base, the J end lost 1 base, and 26 bases lay between the germline ends. The CDR3 runs to 21 residues. CDR3 in DNA: TGTGCCAGCAGCCAAGTTTCAGTGACAGACACAGCCCTGAATTCTGGAAACACCATATATTTT. Amino acids: CASSQVSVTDTALNSGNTIYF.

The chain couples TRBV10-3 to TRBJ2-6; D may be TRBD2 (5 bases). The CDR3 has 13 residues. Per the germline V gene, CDR1 is ENHRY and CDR2 is SYGVKD. V lost 10 bases, J lost 1 base, and 8 bases lay in between. The CDR3 coding sequence is TGTGCCAACGCGGGTTCTGGGGCCAACGTCCTGACTTTC. Its protein product is CANAGSGANVLTF.

The chain employs TRBV27 and TRBJ1-5; TRBD1 is a possible D gene (5 bases). Germline assignment: CDR1 MNHEY and CDR2 SMNVEV (reference sequence). The V end lost 2 bases, the J end lost 2 bases, and 16 bases lay between the germline ends. The CDR3 has 17 residues. The CDR3 DNA sequence: TGTGCCAGCAGTTTACGGGGGTGGAAAGAGGGCAATCAGCCCCAGCATTTT. It codes for CASSLRGWKEGNQPQHF.

The chain combines TRBV30 with TRBJ2-7, with 7 bases fitting TRBD1. The CDR3 runs 15 residues. The J segment lost 3 bases and the V segment lost 1 base, leaving 9 bases of the junction unmatched. The germline CDR1 and CDR2 sequences are GTSNPN and SVGIG (reference sequence). CDR3 protein: CAWSGKRDSRYEQYF. In DNA, the CDR3 is TGTGCCTGGAGTGGGAAGAGGGACAGCCGCTACGAGCAGTACTTC.

The table lists this clone with a few counts. The chain is built from TRBV3-1 (or the pseudogene TRBV3-2) and TRBJ1-3, with a possible D match to TRBD1 (5 bases). The CDR3 length is 17 residues. The V gene lost 4 bases and the J gene lost 0 bases, with 16 bases spanning the gap. CDR1 and CDR2 (germline): LGHDT, YNNKEL (reference sequence). The CDR3, as DNA: TGTGCCAGCAGCCCCTCTGGGGGGGAAGACTCTGGAAACACCATATATTTT. Encoded protein: CASSPSGGEDSGNTIYF.

This CDR3 is CATSAGHYSNQPQHF. For the CDR3, the DNA is TGTGCCACCAGTGCAGGCCATTATAGCAATCAGCCCCAGCATTTT. The chain employs TRBV24-1 and TRBJ1-5, with no clear D. Germline assignment: CDR1 KGHDR and CDR2 SFDVKD. V lost 5 bases and J lost 0, with 10 bases in between. There are 15 residues in the CDR3.

This clone is classed as medium-sized. The chain uses TRBV2 and TRBJ1-5, with D possibly being TRBD1 (5 bases). The germline V gene has CDR1 SNHLY and CDR2 FYNNEI. The CDR3 is made up of 12 amino acids. V gave up 5 bases and J gave up 6 bases, with 8 bases separating them. Here the CDR3 DNA reads TGTGCCAGCAGTCCGACAGCTCAGCCCCAGCATTTT. Translation gives CASSPTAQPQHF.

V usage is TRBV28 and J usage is TRBJ2-1; 13 bases line up with TRBD2. CDR1 is MDHEN, CDR2 SYDVKM, per germline. V dropped 4 bases and J dropped 9; count of bases not matched to a gene: 12. The CDR3 totals 17 residues. The CDR3 DNA is TGTGCCAGCAGTTCCTACCTGACTAGCGGGAGGTCGCTTGAGCAGTTCTTC. Its translation is CASSSYLTSGRSLEQFF. The whole variable domain, remainder taken from reference TRBV28 and TRBJ2-1, is DVKVTQSSRYLVKRTGEKVFLECVQDMDHENMFWYRQDPGLGLRLIYFSYDVKMKEKGDIPEGYSVSREKKERFSLILESASTNQTSMYLCASSSYLTSGRSLEQFFGPGTRLTVL.

The chain combines TRBV9 with TRBJ1-1; 10 nucleotides match TRBD1. CDR1 is SGDLS, CDR2 YYNGEE, per germline. The CDR3 consists of 15 residues. V shed 0 bases and J 5 bases; nucleotides not matched to a gene: 4. CDR3: CASSVVGTGDTEAFF. The CDR3, as DNA: TGTGCCAGCAGCGTAGTTGGGACAGGGGATACTGAAGCTTTCTTT.

The chain combines TRBV10-2 with TRBJ1-1; D not resolved. CDR3 length: 13 residues. The germline V and J ends were trimmed by 5 bases and 4 bases, with 11 bases remaining between them. Germline V gives CDR1 WSHSY, CDR2 SAAADI. The CDR3 here is CASSPGSPTEAFF. The CDR3 region has the DNA TGCGCCAGCAGTCCGGGGAGCCCCACTGAAGCTTTCTTT.

This chain uses TRBV6-5 with TRBJ1-1, with unresolved D. CDR3 length: 14 residues. Between the trimmed V and J ends, which lost 6 bases and 1 base, there was a span of 12 bases. Germline V CDR1 and CDR2: MNHEY, SVGAGI. The CDR3 is CASSKGGPNTEAFF. The CDR3 DNA follows: TGTGCCAGCAGCAAAGGAGGGCCGAACACTGAAGCTTTCTTT.